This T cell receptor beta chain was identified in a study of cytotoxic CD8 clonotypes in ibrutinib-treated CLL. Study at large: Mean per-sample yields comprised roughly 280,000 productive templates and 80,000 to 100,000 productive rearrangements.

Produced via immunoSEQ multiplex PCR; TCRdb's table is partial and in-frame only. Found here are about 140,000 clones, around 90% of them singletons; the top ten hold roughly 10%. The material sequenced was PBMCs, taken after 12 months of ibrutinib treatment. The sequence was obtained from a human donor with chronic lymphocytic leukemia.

The CDR3 sequence: CASSLEGRGQGFNQPQHF. The CDR3 nucleotides are TGTGCCAGCAGTTTAGAGGGAAGAGGGCAGGGATTCAATCAGCCCCAGCATTTT. The chain recombines TRBV28 with TRBJ1-5, with a weak D call TRBD1 (5 bases). V lost 2 bases to trimming and J lost 3 bases, with 20 bases between them. Germline-derived CDR1 and CDR2 are MDHEN and SYDVKM. The CDR3 sequence is 18 residues long.